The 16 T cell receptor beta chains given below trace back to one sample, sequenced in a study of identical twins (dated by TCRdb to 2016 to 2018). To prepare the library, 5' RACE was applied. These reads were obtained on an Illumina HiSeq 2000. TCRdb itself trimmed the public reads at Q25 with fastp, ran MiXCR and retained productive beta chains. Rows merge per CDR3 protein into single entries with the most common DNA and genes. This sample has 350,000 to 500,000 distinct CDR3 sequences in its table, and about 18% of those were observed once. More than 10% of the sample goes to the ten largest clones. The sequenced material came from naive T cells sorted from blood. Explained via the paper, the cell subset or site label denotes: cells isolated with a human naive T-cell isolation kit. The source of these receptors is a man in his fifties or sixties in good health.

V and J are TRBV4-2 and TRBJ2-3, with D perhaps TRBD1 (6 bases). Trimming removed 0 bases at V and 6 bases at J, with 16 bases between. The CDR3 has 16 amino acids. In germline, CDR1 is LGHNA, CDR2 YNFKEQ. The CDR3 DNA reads TGTGCCAGCAGCCAAGAGTCCTGGGGGCAAAGCGATACGCAGTATTTT. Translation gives CASSQESWGQSDTQYF.

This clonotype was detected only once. CDR3 nucleotides: TGTGCCAGCAGTGGGTTACTAGCGGGAGGTTCCTACGAGCAGTACTTC. Translated, it gives CASSGLLAGGSYEQYF. V is TRBV27 and J is TRBJ2-7, with 12 bases fitting TRBD2. V lost 5 bases, J lost 1 base, and 6 bases stayed unmatched. Germline assignment: CDR1 MNHEY and CDR2 SMNVEV (reference sequence). The CDR3 spans 16 residues.

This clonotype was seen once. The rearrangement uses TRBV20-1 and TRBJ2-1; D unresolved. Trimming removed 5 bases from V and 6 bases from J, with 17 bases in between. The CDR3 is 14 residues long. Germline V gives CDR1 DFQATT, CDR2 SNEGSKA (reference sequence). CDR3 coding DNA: TGCAGTGCTCTGGGCCGGGCCCCAGGCAATGAGCAGTTCTTC. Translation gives CSALGRAPGNEQFF.

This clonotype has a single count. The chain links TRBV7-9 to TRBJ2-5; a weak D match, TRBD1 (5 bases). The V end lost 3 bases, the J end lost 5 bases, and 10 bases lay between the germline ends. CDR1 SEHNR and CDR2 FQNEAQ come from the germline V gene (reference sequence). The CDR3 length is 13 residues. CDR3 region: CASSFRQKETQYF. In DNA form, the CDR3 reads TGTGCCAGCAGCTTTCGACAGAAGGAGACCCAGTACTTC.

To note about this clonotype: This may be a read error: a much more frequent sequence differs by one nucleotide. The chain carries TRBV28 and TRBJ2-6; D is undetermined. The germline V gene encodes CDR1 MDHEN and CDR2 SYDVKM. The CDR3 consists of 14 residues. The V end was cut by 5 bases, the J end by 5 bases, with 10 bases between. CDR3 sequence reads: CASSGDSRANVLTF. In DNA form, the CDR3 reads TGTGCCAGCAGTGGGGATTCTAGGGCCAACGTCCTGACTTTC.

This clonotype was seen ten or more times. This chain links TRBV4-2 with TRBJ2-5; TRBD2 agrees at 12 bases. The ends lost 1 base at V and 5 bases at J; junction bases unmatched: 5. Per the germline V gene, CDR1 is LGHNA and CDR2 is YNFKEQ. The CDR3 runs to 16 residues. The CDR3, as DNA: TGTGCCAGCAGCCAAGTTTCTAGCGGGGGGGCTGAGACCCAGTACTTC. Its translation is CASSQVSSGGAETQYF.

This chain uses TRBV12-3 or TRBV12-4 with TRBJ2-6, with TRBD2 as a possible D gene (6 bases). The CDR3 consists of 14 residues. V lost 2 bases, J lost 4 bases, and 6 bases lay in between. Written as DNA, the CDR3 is TGTGCCAGCAGTTTAAGCGGGGGGGCCAACGTCCTGACTTTC. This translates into CASSLSGGANVLTF.

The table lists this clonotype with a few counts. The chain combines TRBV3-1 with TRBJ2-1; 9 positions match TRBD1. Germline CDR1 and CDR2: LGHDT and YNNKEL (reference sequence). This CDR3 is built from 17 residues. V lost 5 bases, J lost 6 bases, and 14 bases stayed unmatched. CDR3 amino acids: CASSRDFRDREGNEQFF. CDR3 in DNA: TGTGCCAGCAGCAGGGACTTCCGGGACAGGGAAGGCAATGAGCAGTTCTTC.

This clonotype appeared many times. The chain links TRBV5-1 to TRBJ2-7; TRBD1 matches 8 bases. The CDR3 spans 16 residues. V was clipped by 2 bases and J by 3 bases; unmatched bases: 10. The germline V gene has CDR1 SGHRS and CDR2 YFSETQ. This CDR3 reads CASSLAVGQGVYEQYF. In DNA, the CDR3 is TGCGCCAGCAGCTTAGCCGTCGGACAGGGAGTCTACGAGCAGTACTTC.

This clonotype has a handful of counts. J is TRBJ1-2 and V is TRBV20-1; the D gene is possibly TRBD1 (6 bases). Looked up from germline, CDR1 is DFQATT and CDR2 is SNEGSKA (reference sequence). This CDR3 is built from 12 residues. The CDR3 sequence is CRGAGDGYGYTF. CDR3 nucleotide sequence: TGCAGGGGGGCGGGGGATGGCTATGGCTACACCTTC.

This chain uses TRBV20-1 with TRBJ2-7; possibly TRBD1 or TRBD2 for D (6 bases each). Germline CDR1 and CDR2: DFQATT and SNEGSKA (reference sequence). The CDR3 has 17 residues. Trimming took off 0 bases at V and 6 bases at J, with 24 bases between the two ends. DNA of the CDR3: TGCAGTGCTAGAGATCTAGGGGGACTTTCGATTTTTTCCGAGCAGTACTTC. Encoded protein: CSARDLGGLSIFSEQYF.

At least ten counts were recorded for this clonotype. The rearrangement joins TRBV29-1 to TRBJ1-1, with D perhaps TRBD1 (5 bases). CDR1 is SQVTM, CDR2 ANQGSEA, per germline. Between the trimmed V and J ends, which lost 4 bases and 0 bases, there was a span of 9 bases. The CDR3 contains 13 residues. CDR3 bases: TGCAGCGTTGCCAGGGTATTGAACACTGAAGCTTTCTTT. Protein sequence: CSVARVLNTEAFF.

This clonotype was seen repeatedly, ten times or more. CDR3 nucleotides: TGCAGTGCTACGAGACATCTCTCCTACGAGCAGTACTTC. Translation: CSATRHLSYEQYF. This sequence joins TRBV20-1 and TRBJ2-7; D not resolved. Germline lookup yields CDR1 DFQATT and CDR2 SNEGSKA (reference sequence). V was clipped by 4 bases and J by 0 bases, with 10 bases between them. The CDR3 runs to 13 residues.

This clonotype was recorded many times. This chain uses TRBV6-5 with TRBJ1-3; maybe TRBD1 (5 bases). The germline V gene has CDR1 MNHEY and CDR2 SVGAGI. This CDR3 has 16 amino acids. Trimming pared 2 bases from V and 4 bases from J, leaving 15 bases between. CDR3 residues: CASSYGTPATGNTIYF. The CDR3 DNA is TGTGCCAGCAGTTACGGGACCCCCGCGACGGGAAACACCATATATTTT.

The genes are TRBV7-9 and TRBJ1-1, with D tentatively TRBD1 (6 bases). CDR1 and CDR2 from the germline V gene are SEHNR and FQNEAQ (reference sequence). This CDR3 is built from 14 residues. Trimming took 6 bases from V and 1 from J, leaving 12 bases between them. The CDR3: CASRYGQSNTEAFF. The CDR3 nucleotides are TGTGCCAGCAGGTATGGACAGTCGAACACTGAAGCTTTCTTT.

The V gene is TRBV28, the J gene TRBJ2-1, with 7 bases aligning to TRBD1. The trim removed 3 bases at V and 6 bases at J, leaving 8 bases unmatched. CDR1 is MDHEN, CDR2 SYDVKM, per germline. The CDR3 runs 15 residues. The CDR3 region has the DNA TGTGCCAGCAGTTTTTTCCGGGACAGCCTCAATGAGCAGTTCTTC. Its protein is CASSFFRDSLNEQFF.